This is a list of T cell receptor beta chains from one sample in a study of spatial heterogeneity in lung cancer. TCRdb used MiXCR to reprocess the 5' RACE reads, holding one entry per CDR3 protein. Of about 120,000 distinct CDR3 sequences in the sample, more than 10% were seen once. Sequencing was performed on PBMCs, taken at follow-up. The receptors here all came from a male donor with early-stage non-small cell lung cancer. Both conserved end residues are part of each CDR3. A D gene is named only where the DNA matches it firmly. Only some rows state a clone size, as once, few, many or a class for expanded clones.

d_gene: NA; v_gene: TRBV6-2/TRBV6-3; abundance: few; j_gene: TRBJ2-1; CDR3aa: CASTEDNEQFF; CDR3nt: TGTGCCAGCACCGAAGACAATGAGCAGTTCTTC
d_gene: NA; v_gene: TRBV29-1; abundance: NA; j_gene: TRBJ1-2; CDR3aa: CSVRLYGYTF; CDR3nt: TGCAGCGTCCGGCTCTATGGCTACACCTTC
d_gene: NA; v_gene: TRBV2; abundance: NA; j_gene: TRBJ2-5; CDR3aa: CASSFSPTQYF; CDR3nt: TGTGCCAGCAGTTTCTCCCCGACCCAGTACTTC
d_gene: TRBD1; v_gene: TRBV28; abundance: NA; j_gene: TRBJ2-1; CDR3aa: CASSNTGGGTYNEQFF; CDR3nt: TGTGCCAGCAGTAACACAGGGGGCGGGACCTACAATGAGCAGTTCTTC
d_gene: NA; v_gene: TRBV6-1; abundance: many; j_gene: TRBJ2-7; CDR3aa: CASSEVGRGHEQYF; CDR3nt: TGTGCCAGCAGTGAAGTCGGTAGGGGCCACGAGCAGTACTTC
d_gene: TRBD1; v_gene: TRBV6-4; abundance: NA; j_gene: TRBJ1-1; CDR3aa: CASSQTGENTEAFF; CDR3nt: TGTGCCAGCAGTCAGACAGGGGAGAACACTGAAGCTTTCTTT
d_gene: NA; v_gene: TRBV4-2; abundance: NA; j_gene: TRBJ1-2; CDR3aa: CASSQDLQGLGYTF; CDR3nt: TGTGCCAGCAGCCAAGATCTTCAGGGGCTTGGCTACACCTTC
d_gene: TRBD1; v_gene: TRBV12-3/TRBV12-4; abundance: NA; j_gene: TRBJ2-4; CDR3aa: CASSPRTGGNIQYF; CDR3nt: TGTGCCAGCAGTCCCCGGACAGGTGGGAACATTCAGTACTTC
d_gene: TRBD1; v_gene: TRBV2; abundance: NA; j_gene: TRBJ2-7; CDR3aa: CASVPGQGFLYEQYF; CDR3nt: TGTGCCAGCGTGCCAGGACAGGGGTTCTTGTACGAGCAGTACTTC
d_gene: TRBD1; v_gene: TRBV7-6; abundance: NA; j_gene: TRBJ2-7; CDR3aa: CASSSRTGSYEQYF; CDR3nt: TGTGCCAGCAGCTCACGGACAGGCTCCTACGAGCAGTACTTC
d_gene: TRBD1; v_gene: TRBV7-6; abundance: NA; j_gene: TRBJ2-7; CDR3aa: CASRLGQGGTYEQYF; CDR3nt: TGTGCCAGCAGATTGGGACAGGGAGGGACCTACGAGCAGTACTTC
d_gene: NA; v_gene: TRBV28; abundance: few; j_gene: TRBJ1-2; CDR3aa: CASSFEWGDYGYTF; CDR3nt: TGTGCCAGCAGTTTTGAGTGGGGTGACTATGGCTACACCTTC
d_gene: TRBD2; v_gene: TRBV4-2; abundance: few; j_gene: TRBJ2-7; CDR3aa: CASSHIPGTSGGKSSYEQYF; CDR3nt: TGTGCCAGCAGCCATATCCCCGGGACTAGCGGGGGTAAAAGCTCCTACGAGCAGTACTTC
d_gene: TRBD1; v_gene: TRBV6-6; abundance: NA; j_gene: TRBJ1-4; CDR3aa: CASRSGTGANEKLFF; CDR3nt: TGTGCCAGCAGATCCGGGACAGGGGCAAATGAAAAACTGTTTTTT
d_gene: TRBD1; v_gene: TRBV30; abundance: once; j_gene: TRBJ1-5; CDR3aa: CAWSDRDRLHQPQHF; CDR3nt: TGTGCCTGGAGTGATAGGGACAGGCTTCATCAGCCCCAGCATTTT
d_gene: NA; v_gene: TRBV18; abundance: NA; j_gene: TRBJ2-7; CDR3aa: CASSPTHTEQYF; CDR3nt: TGTGCCAGCTCACCAACCCATACCGAGCAGTACTTC
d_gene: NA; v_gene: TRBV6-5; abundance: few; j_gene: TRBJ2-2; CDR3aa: CASRPNRANTGELFF; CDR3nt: TGTGCCAGCAGGCCGAACAGAGCGAACACCGGGGAGCTGTTTTTT
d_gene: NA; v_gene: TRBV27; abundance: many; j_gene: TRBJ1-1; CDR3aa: CASSSRTARRAFF; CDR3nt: TGTGCCAGCAGTTCAAGGACAGCCCGAAGAGCTTTCTTT
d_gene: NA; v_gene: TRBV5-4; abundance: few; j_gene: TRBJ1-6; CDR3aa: CASSLVTGSVNSPLHF; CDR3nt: TGTGCCAGCAGCTTGGTTACAGGGAGCGTTAATTCACCCCTCCACTTT
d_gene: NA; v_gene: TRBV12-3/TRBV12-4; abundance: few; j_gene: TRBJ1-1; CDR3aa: CASNRGGGWTEAFF; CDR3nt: TGTGCCAGCAATCGGGGGGGCGGATGGACTGAAGCTTTCTTT
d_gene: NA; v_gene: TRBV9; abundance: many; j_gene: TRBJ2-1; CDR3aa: CASSQTGAYNEQFF; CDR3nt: TGTGCCAGCAGCCAGACCGGGGCCTACAATGAGCAGTTCTTC
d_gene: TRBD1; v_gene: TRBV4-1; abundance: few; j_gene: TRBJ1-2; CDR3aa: CASSQPTQGVNYGYTF; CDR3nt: TGCGCCAGCAGCCAACCGACCCAGGGGGTAAACTATGGCTACACCTTC
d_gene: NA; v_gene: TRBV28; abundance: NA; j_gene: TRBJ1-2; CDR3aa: CASSFGGRTYGYTF; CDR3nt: TGTGCCAGCAGTTTTGGGGGGCGCACGTATGGCTACACCTTC
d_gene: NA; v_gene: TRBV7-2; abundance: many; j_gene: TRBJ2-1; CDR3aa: CASSPPPGMSSYNEQFF; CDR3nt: TGTGCCAGCAGCCCTCCCCCGGGGATGAGCTCCTACAATGAGCAGTTCTTC
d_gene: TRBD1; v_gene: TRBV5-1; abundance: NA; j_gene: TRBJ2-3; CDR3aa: CASSLDGQVRDTQYF; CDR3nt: TGCGCCAGCAGCTTGGATGGACAGGTGCGAGATACGCAGTATTTT
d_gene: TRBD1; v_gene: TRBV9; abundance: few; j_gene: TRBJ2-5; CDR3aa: CASSVGLMGQQATVPTQETQYF; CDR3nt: TGTGCCAGCAGCGTAGGATTAATGGGACAGCAAGCCACAGTACCCACACAAGAGACCCAGTACTTC
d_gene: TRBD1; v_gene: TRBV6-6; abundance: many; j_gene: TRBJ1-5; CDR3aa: CASTVTGSGQPQHF; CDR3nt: TGTGCCAGCACTGTGACAGGGTCGGGACAGCCCCAGCATTTT
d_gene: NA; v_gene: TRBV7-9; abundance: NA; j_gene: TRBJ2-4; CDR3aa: CASSLNPEEDKNIQYF; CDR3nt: TGTGCCAGCAGCTTAAACCCCGAGGAAGACAAAAACATTCAGTACTTC
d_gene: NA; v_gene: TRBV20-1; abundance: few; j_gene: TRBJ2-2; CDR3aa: CSAVARNTGELFF; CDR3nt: TGCAGTGCTGTTGCCCGGAACACCGGGGAGCTGTTTTTT
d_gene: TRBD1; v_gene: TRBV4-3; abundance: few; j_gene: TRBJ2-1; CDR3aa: CASSHRDRGLLGQFF; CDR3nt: TGCGCCAGCAGCCATCGGGACAGGGGCCTACTGGGGCAGTTCTTC
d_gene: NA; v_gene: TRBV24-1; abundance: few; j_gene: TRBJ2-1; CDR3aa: CATMTDGNRAEQFF; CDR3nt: TGTGCCACCATGACAGACGGTAATAGAGCTGAGCAGTTCTTC
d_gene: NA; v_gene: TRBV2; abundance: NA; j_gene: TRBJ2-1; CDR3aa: CASSARRSYNEQFF; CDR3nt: TGTGCCAGCAGTGCGCGCCGGTCCTACAATGAGCAGTTCTTC
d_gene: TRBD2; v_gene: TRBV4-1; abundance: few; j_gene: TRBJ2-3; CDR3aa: CASSQDGGGDTDTQYF; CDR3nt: TGCGCCAGCAGCCAAGACGGCGGGGGGGACACAGATACGCAGTATTTT
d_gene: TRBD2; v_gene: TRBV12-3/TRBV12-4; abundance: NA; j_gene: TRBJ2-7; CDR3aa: CASSWRSGGAGEQYF; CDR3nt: TGTGCCAGCAGTTGGCGGAGCGGGGGGGCAGGAGAGCAGTACTTC
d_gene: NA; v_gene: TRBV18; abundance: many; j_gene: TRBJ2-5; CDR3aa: CASSPPNSQETQYF; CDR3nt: TGTGCCAGCTCACCACCGAACAGCCAAGAGACCCAGTACTTC
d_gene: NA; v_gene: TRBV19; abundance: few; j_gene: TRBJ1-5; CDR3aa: CASTPGRLDQPQHF; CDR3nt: TGTGCCTCGACCCCCGGCCGTTTAGATCAGCCCCAGCATTTT
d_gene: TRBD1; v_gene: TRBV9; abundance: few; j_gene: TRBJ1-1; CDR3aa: CASSPAGQAIREAFF; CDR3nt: TGTGCCAGCAGCCCAGCGGGACAGGCGATTCGGGAAGCTTTCTTT
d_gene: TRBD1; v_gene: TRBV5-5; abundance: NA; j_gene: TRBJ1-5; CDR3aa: CASSSSGTGNQPQHF; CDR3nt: TGTGCCAGCAGTTCCTCCGGGACAGGGAATCAGCCCCAGCATTTT
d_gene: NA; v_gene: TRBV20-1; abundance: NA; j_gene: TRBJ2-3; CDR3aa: CSARDPIVGDTQYF; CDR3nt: TGCAGTGCTAGAGATCCTATCGTCGGGGATACGCAGTATTTT
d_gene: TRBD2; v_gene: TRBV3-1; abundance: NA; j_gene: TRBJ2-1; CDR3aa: CASSQDAGGYNEQFF; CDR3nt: TGTGCCAGCAGCCAAGATGCGGGGGGCTACAATGAGCAGTTCTTC
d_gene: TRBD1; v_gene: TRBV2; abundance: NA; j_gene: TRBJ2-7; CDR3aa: CASTDRDEQYF; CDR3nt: TGTGCCAGCACTGACAGGGATGAGCAGTACTTC
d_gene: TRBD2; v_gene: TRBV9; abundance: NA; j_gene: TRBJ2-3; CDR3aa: CASSVGASGGSMGDTQYF; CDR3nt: TGTGCCAGCAGCGTAGGTGCGAGCGGGGGTTCTATGGGAGATACGCAGTATTTT
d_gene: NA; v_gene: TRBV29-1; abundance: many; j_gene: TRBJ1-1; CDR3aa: CSVEESRGLNTEAFF; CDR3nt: TGCAGCGTTGAGGAATCAAGGGGATTGAACACTGAAGCTTTCTTT
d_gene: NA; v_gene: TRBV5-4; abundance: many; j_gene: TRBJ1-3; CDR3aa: CASSLVGRGAGGNTIYF; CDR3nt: TGTGCCAGCAGCTTGGTCGGCAGGGGCGCGGGTGGAAACACCATATATTTT
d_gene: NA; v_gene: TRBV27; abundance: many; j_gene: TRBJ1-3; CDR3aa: CASSLSGDYGNTIYF; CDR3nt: TGTGCCAGCAGTTTATCGGGGGATTATGGAAACACCATATATTTT
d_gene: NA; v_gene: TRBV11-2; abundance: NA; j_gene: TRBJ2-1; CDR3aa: CASSLALRAQSSKQFF; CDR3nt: TGTGCCAGCAGCTTAGCCCTCCGGGCCCAAAGTTCCAAACAGTTCTTC
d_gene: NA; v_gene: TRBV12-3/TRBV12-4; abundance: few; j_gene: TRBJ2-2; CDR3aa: CASSPSGGAVTGELFF; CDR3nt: TGTGCCAGCAGCCCCAGTGGGGGGGCCGTCACCGGGGAGCTGTTTTTT